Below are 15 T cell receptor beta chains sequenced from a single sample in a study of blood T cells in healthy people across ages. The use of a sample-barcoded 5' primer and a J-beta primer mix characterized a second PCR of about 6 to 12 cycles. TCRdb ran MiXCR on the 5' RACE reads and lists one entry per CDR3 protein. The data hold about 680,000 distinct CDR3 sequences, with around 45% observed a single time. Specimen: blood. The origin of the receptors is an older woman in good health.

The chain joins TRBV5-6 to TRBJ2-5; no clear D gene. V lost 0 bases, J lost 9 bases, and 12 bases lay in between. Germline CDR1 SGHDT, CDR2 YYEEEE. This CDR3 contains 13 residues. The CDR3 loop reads CASSLGLGRAQYF. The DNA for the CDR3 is TGTGCCAGCAGCTTGGGGCTTGGAAGGGCCCAGTACTTC. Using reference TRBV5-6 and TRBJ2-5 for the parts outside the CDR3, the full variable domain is DAGVTQSPTHLIKTRGQQVTLRCSPKSGHDTVSWYQQALGQGPQFIFQYYEEEERQRGNFPDRFSGHQFPNYSSELNVNALLLGDSALYLCASSLGLGRAQYFGPGTRLLVL.

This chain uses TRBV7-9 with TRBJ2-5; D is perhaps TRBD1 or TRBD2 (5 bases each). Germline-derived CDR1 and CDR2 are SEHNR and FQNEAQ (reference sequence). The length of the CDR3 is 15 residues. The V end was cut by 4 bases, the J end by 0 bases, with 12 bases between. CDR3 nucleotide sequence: TGTGCCAGCAGCTGGGGACGTTTGTACCAAGAGACCCAGTACTTC. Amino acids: CASSWGRLYQETQYF.

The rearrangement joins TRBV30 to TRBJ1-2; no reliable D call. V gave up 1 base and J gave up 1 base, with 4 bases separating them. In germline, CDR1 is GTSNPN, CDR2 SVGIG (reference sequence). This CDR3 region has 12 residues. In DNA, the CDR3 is TGTGCCTGGAGTGACAGTAACTATGGCTACACCTTC. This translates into CAWSDSNYGYTF.

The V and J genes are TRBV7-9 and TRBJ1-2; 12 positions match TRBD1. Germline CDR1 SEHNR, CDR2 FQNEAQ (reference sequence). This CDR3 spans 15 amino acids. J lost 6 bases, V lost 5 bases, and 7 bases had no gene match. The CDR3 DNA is TGTGCCAGCAGCCCAGCCGGGACAGGGGGCCATGGCTACACCTTC. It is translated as CASSPAGTGGHGYTF.

CDR3 sequence: CASGRASADHEQYF. The CDR3 nucleotides read TGTGCCTCCGGTAGGGCTAGCGCGGACCACGAGCAGTACTTC. The V gene is TRBV10-3, the J gene TRBJ2-7; tentatively, D is TRBD2 (6 bases). CDR1 is ENHRY and CDR2 is SYGVKD in the germline V gene. V was cut by 11 bases and J by 5 bases, with 22 bases left in between. The CDR3 loop spans 14 amino acids.

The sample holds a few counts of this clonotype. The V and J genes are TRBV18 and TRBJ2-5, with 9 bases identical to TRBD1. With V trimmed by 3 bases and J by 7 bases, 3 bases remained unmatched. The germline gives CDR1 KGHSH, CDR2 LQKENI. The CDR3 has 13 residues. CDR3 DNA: TGTGCCAGCTCACCGGGACAGGGAGGGACCCAGTACTTC. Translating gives CASSPGQGGTQYF.

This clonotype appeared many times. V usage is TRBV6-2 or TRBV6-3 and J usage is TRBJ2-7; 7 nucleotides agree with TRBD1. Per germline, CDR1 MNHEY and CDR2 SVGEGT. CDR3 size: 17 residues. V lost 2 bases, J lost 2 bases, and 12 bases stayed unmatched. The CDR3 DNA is TGTGCCAGCAGTTACAACCCTCGACAGGGTCTTACCTACGAGCAGTACTTC. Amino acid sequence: CASSYNPRQGLTYEQYF.

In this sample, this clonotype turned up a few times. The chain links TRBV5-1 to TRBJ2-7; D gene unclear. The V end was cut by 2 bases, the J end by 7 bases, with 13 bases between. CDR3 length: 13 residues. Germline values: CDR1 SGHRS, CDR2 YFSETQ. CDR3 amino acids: CASSLSESREQYF. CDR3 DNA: TGCGCCAGCAGCTTAAGCGAATCGAGAGAGCAGTACTTC.

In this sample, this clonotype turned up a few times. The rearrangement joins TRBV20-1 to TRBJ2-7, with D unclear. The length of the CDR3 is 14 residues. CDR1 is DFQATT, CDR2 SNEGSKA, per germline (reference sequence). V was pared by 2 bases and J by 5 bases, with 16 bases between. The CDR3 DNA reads TGCAGTGCTAGATTGGCGGAGCGCATCCACGAGCAGTACTTC. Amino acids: CSARLAERIHEQYF.

The CDR3 DNA is TGTGCCAGCAGCTTGGGCGGGTTAGGGGGCCCGCTAGGACGGGAAGCTTTCTTT. Translation: CASSLGGLGGPLGREAFF. The chain couples TRBV5-6 to TRBJ1-1; 7 bases are shared with TRBD1. V lost 0 bases to trimming and J lost 8 bases; unmatched junction nucleotides: 19. This CDR3 is 18 amino acids long. The germline gives CDR1 SGHDT, CDR2 YYEEEE.

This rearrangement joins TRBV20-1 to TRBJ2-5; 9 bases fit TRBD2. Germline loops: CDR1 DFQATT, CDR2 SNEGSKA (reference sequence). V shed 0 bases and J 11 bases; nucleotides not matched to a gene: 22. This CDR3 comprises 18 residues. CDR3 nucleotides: TGCAGTGCTAGAGATAGGGCTAGCGGGACTTCTGCCTGGGATGAGCAGTACTTC. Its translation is CSARDRASGTSAWDEQYF.

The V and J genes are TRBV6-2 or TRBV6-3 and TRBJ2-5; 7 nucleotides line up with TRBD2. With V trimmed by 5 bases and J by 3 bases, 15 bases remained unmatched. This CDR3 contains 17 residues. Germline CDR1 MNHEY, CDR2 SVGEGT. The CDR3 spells CASSPLISGEGEETQYF. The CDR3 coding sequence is TGTGCCAGCAGTCCCCTGATATCGGGGGAGGGAGAAGAGACCCAGTACTTC.

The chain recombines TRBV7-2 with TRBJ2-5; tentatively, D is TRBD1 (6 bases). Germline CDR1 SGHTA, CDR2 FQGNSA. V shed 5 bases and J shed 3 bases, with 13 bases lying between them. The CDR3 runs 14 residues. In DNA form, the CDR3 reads TGTGCCAGCAGCCGTCAGGGGCGTAAAGAGACCCAGTACTTC. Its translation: CASSRQGRKETQYF.

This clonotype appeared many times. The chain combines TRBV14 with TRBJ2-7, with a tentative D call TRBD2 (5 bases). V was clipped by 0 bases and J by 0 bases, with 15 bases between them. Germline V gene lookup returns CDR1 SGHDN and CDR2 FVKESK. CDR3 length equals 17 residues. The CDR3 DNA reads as TGTGCCAGCAGCCAAGAAGTCTCCCCGGGGTACTCCTACGAGCAGTACTTC. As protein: CASSQEVSPGYSYEQYF.

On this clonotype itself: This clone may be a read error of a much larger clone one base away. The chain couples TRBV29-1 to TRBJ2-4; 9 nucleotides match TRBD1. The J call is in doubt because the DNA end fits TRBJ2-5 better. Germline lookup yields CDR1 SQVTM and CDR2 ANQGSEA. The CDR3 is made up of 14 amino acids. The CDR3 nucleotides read TGCAGCGTGGACAGGGGACCCTCCCAAGAGACCCAGTACTTC. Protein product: CSVDRGPSQETQYF.